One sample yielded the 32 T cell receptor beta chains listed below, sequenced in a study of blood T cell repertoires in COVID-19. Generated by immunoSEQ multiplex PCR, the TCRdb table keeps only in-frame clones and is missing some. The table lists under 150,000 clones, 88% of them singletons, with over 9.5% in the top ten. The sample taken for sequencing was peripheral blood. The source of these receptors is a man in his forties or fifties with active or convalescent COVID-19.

For the CDR3, the DNA is TGTGCCAGCAACCAGCTGGGACAAACCTTCTACAATGAGCAGTTCTTC. It yields the protein CASNQLGQTFYNEQFF. V gene TRBV2 combines with J gene TRBJ2-1; possible D gene TRBD1, 6 bases. Trimming removed 7 bases from V and 3 bases from J, with 19 bases in between. There are 16 residues in the CDR3. Germline V gene sequence: CDR1 SNHLY, CDR2 FYNNEI.

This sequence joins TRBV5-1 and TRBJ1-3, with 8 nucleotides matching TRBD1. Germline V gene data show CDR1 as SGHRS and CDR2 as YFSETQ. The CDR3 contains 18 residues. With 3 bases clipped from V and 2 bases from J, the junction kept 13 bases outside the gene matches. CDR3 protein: CASSSDPRQGSAGNTIYF. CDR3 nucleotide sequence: TGCGCCAGCAGCTCTGATCCCCGACAGGGGTCGGCTGGAAACACCATATATTTT. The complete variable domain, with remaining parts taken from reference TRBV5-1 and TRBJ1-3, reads KAGVTQTPRYLIKTRGQQVTLSCSPISGHRSVSWYQQTPGQGLQFLFEYFSETQRNKGNFPGRFSGRQFSNSRSEMNVSTLELGDSALYLCASSSDPRQGSAGNTIYFGEGSWLTVV.

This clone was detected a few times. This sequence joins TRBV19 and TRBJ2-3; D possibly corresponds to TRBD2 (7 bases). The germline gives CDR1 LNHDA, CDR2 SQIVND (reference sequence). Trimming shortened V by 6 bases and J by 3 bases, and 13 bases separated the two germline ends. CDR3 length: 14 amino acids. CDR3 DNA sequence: TGTGCCAGTAGGAGGGGGGGGGCTACAGATACGCAGTATTTT. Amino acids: CASRRGGATDTQYF.

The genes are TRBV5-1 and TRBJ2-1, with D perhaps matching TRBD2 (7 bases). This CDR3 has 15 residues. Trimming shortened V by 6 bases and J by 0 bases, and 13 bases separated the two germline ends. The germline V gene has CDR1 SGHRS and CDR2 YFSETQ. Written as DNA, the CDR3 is TGCGCCAGCATCAAAGGGGGGGGCTCCTACAATGAGCAGTTCTTC. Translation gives CASIKGGGSYNEQFF.

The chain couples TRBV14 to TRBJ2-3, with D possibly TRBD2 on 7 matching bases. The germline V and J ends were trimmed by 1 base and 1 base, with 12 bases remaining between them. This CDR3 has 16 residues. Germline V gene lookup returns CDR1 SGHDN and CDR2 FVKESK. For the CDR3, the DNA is TGTGCCAGCAGCCAAGTTGGGGGGGCACGCACAGATACGCAGTATTTT. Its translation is CASSQVGGARTDTQYF.

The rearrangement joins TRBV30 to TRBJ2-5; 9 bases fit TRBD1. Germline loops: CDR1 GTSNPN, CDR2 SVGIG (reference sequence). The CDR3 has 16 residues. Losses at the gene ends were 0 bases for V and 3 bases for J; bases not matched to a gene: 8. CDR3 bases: TGTGCCTGGAGTGTAAGGGGGACAGGGAGGGAAGAGACCCAGTACTTC. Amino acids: CAWSVRGTGREETQYF. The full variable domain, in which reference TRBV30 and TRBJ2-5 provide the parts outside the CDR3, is SQTIHQWPATLVQPVGSPLSLECTVEGTSNPNLYWYRQAAGRGLQLLFYSVGIGQISSEVPQNLSASRPQDRQFILSSKKLLLSDSGFYLCAWSVRGTGREETQYFGPGTRLLVL.

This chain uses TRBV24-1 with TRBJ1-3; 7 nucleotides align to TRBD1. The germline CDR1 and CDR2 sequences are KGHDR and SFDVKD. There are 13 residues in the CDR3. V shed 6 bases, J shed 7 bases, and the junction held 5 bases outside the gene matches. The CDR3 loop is CATSLGDSNTIYF. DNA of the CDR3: TGTGCCACCAGTCTGGGGGACAGCAACACCATATATTTT.

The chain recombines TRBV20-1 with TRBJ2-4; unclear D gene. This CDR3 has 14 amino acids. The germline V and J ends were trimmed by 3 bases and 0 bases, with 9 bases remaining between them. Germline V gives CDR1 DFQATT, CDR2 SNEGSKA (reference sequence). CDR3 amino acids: CSASVQVAKNIQYF. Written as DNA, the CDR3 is TGCAGTGCTAGTGTCCAGGTAGCCAAAAACATTCAGTACTTC.

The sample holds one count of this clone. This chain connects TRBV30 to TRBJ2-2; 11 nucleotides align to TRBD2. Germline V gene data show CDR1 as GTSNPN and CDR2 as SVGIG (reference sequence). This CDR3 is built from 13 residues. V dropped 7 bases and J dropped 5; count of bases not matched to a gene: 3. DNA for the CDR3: TGTGCCTCTACTAGCGGGAGTACCGGGGAGCTGTTTTTT. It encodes CASTSGSTGELFF.

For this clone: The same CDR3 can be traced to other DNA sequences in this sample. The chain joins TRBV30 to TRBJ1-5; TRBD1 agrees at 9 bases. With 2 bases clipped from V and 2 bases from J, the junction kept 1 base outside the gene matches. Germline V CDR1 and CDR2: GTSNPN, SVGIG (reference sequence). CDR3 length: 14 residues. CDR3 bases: TGTGCCTGGAGTCGGACAGGGGGCAATCAGCCCCAGCATTTT. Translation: CAWSRTGGNQPQHF.

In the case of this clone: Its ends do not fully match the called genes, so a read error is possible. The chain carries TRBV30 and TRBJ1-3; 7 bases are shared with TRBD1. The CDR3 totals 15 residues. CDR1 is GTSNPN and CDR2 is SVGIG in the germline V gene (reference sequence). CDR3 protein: CAWSSGTVSGSTIYF. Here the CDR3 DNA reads TGTGCCTGGAGTTCCGGGACAGTCTCTGGAAGCACCATATATTTT.

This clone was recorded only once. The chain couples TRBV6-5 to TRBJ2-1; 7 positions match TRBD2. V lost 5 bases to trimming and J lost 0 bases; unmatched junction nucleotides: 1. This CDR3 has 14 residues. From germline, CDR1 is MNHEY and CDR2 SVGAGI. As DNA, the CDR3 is TGTGCCAGCAGTAGCGGGAACTCCTACAATGAGCAGTTCTTC. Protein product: CASSSGNSYNEQFF.

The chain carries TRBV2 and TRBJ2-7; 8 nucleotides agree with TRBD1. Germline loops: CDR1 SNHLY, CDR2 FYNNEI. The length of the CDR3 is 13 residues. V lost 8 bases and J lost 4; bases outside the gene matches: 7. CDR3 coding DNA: TGTGCCAGCCAGGGACAGGCCTTTTACGAGCAGTACTTC. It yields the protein CASQGQAFYEQYF.

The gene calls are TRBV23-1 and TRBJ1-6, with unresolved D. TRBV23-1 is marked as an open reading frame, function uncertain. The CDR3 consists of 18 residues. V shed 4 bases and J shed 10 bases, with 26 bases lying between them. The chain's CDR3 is CASSRPGGKFLSGSPLHF. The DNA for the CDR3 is TGCGCCAGCAGTCGTCCGGGTGGTAAATTTCTATCGGGATCACCCCTCCACTTT.

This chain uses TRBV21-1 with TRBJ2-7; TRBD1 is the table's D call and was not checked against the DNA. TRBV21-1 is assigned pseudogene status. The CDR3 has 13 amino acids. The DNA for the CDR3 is TGTGCCAGCCGACTTGGGACAAAATACGAGCAGTACTTC. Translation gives CASRLGTKYEQYF.

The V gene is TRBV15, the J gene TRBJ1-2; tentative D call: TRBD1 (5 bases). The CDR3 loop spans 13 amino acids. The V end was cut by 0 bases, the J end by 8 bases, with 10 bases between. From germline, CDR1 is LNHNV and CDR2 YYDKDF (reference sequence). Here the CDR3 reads CATSREGEGGYTF. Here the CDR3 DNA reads TGTGCCACCAGCAGAGAAGGGGAGGGCGGCTACACCTTC.

CDR3 nucleotide sequence: TGTGCCGCCAGTAGTAAGGAGGGAGGCTACAATGAGCAGTTCTTC. Residues: CAASSKEGGYNEQFF. The chain couples TRBV19 to TRBJ2-1; weak D call: TRBD2 (6 bases). Trimming took 11 bases from V and 3 from J, leaving 20 bases between them. The CDR3 runs 15 residues. Germline V lookup: CDR1 LNHDA, CDR2 SQIVND (reference sequence).

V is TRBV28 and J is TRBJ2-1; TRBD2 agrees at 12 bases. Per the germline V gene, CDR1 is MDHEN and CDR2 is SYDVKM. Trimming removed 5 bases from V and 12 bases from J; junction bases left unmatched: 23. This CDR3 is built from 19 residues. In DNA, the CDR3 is TGTGCCAGCAGTACCCGACAGGGGGCGGCTAGCGGGAGGGATTCTCGGCAGTTCTTC. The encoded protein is CASSTRQGAASGRDSRQFF.

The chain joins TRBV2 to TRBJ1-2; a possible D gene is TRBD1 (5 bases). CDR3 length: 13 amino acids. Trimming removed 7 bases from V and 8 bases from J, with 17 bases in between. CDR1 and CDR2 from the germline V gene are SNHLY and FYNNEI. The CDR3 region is CASIPGAYGGYTF. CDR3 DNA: TGTGCCAGCATCCCTGGGGCCTATGGCGGCTACACCTTC.

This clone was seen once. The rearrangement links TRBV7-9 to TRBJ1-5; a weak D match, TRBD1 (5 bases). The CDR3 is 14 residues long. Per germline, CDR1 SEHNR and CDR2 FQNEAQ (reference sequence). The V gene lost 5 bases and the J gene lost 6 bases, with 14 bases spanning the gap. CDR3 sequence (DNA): TGTGCCAGCAGCCCCGCGGGGCAGGGTCAGCCCCAGCATTTT. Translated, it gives CASSPAGQGQPQHF.

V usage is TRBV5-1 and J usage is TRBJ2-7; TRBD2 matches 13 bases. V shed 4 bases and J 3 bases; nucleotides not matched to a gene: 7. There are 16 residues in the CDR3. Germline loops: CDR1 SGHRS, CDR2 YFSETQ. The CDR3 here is CASSPGGLAGVYEQYF. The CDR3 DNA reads TGCGCCAGCAGCCCTGGTGGACTAGCGGGAGTCTACGAGCAGTACTTC.

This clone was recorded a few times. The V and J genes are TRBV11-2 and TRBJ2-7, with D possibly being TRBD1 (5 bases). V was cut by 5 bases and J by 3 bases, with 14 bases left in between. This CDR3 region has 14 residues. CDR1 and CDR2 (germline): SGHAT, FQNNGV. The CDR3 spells CASSRSGLNYEQYF. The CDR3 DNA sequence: TGTGCCAGCAGCCGCTCAGGGTTAAACTACGAGCAGTACTTC.

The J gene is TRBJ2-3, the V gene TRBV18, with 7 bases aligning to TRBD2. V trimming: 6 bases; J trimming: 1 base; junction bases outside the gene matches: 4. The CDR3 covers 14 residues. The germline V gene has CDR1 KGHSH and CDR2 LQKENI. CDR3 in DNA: TGTGCCAGCTCCCGCGGGGGAGGCACAGATACGCAGTATTTT. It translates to CASSRGGGTDTQYF.

CDR3 protein: CASSTRYSYEQYF. DNA of the CDR3: TGTGCCAGTAGCACCCGGTACTCCTACGAGCAGTACTTC. The V call is TRBV19, the J call TRBJ2-7, with D unclear. Germline V gene lookup returns CDR1 LNHDA and CDR2 SQIVND (reference sequence). The CDR3 runs 13 residues. With 6 bases removed from V and 0 bases from J, the gap between germline ends came to 9 bases. Based on the CDR3 plus reference TRBV19 and TRBJ2-7, the full variable domain is DGGITQSPKYLFRKEGQNVTLSCEQNLNHDAMYWYRQDPGQGLRLIYYSQIVNDFQKGDIAEGYSVSREKKESFPLTVTSAQKNPTAFYLCASSTRYSYEQYFGPGTRLTVT.

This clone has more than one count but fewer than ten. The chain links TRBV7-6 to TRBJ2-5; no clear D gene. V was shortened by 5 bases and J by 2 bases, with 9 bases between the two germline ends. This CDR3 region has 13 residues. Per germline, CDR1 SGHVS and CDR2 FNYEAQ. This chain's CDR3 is CASSRRFQETQYF. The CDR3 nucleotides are TGTGCCAGCAGCCGCAGATTTCAAGAGACCCAGTACTTC.

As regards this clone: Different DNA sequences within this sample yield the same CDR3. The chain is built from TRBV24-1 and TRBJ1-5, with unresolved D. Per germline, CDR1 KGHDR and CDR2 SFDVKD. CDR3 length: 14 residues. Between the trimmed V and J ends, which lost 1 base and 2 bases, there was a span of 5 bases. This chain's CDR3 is CATSDFTGNQPQHF. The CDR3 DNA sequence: TGTGCCACCAGTGATTTCACAGGCAATCAGCCCCAGCATTTT.

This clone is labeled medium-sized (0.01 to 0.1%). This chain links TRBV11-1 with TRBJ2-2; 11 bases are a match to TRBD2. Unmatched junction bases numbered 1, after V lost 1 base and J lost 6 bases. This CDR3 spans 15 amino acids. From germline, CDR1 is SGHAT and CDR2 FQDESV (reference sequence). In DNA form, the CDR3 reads TGTGCCAGCAGCTTAGGACTAGCGGGACCCGGGGAGCTGTTTTTT. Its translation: CASSLGLAGPGELFF.

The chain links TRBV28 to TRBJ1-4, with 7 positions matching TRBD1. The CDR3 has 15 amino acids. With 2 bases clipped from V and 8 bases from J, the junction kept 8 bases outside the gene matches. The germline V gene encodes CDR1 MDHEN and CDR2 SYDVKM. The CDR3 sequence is CASSLRRDSQEKLFF. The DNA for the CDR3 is TGTGCCAGCAGTTTACGCCGGGACAGCCAAGAAAAACTGTTTTTT.

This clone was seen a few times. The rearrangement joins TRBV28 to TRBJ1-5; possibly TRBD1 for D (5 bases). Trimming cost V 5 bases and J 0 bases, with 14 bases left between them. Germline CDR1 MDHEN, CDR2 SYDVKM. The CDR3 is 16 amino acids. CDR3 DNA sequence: TGTGCCAGCAGTCCACTACAGGCTTATAGCAATCAGCCCCAGCATTTT. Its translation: CASSPLQAYSNQPQHF.

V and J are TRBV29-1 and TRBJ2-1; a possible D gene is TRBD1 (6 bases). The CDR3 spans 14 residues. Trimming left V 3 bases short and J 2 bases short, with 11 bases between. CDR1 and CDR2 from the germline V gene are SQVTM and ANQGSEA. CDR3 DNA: TGCAGCGTTGATAGGGGGAAGACCTACAATGAGCAGTTCTTC. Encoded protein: CSVDRGKTYNEQFF.

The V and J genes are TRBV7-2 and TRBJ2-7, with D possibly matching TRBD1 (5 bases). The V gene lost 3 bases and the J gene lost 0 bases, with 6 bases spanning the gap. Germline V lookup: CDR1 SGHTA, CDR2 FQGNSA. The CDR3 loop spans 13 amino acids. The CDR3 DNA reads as TGTGCCAGCAGCTTGGGGCTCTCCTACGAGCAGTACTTC. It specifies CASSLGLSYEQYF.

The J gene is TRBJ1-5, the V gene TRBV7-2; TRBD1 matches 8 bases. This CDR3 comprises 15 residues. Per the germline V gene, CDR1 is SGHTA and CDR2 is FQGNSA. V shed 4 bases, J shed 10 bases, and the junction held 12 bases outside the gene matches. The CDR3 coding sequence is TGTGCCAGCAGCTCTCGGACAGGGCAGGTGTCACCCCAGCATTTT. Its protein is CASSSRTGQVSPQHF. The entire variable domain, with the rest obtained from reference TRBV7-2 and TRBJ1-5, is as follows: GAGVSQSPSNKVTEKGKDVELRCDPISGHTALYWYRQSLGQGLEFLIYFQGNSAPDKSGLPSDRFSAERTGGSVSTLTIQRTQQEDSAVYLCASSSRTGQVSPQHFGDGTRLSIL.